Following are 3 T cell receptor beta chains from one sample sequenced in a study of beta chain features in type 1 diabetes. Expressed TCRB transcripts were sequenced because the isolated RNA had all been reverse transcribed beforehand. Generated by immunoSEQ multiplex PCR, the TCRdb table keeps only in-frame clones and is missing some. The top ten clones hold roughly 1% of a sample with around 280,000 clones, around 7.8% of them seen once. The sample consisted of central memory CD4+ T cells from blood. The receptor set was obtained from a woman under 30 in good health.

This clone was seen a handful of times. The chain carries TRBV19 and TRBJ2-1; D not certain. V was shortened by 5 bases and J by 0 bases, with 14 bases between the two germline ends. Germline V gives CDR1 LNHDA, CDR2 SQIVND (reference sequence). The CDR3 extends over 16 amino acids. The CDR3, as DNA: TGTGCCAGTAGTCGACTCCGGCAGAGCTCCTACAATGAGCAGTTCTTC. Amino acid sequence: CASSRLRQSSYNEQFF.

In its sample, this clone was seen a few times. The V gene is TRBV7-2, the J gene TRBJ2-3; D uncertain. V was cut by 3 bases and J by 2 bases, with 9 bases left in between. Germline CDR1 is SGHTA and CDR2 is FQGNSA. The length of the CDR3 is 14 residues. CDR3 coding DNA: TGTGCCAGCAGCTTCTACCTACTCACAGATACGCAGTATTTT. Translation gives CASSFYLLTDTQYF.

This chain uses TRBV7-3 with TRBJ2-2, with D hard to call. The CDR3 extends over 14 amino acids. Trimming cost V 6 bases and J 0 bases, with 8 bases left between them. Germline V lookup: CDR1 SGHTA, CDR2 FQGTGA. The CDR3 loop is CASRTATNTGELFF. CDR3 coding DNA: TGTGCCAGCAGGACGGCTACGAACACCGGGGAGCTGTTTTTT.